This T cell receptor (beta chain) originates from a study of blood T cell repertoires in COVID-19. Study-level information: Whether acute or convalescent, the COVID-19 samples came from the United States, Italy and Spain.

Repertoires were generated with immunoSEQ multiplex PCR, while TCRdb's copy carries only in-frame clones and drops some. The sample has 150,000 to 200,000 clones, under 85% seen once. The CDR3 runs 14 residues. V lost 3 bases and J 4 bases, leaving 12 bases between the germline ends. The germline CDR1 and CDR2 sequences are ENHRY and SYGVKD. Source material: peripheral blood. The clonotype originates from a man aged 70-80 years who had recovered from COVID-19. The genes are TRBV10-3 and TRBJ2-5, with D perhaps matching TRBD1 (6 bases). The CDR3 DNA sequence: TGTGCCATCAGTGACTTACAGGGTGCAGAGACCCAGTACTTC. Protein sequence: CAISDLQGAETQYF.